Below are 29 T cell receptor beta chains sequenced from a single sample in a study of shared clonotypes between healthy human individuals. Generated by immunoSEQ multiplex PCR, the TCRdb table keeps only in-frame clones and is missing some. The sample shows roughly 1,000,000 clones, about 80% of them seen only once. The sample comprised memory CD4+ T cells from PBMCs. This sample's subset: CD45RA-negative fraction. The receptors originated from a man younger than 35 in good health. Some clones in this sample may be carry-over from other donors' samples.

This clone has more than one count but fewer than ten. CDR3: CASSLVGTYEQYF. The CDR3 bases are TGCGCCAGCAGCTTGGTCGGAACCTACGAGCAGTACTTC. This chain joins TRBV5-1 and TRBJ2-7; D not resolved. From germline, CDR1 is SGHRS and CDR2 YFSETQ. The CDR3 length is 13 residues. The V and J ends lost 0 bases and 2 bases respectively, with 6 bases between them.

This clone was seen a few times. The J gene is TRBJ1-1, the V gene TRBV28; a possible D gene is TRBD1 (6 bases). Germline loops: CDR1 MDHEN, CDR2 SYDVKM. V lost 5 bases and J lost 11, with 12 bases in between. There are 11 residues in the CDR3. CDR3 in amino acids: CASSGRRGAFF. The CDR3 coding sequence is TGTGCCAGCAGTGGGAGGAGGGGGGCTTTCTTT. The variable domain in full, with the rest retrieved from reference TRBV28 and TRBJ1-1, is DVKVTQSSRYLVKRTGEKVFLECVQDMDHENMFWYRQDPGLGLRLIYFSYDVKMKEKGDIPEGYSVSREKKERFSLILESASTNQTSMYLCASSGRRGAFFGQGTRLTVV.

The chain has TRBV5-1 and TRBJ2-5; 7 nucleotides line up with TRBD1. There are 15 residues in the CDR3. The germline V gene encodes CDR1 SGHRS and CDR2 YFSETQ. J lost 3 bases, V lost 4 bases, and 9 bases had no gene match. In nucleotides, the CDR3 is TGCGCCAGCAGCGGGTGGGCAGGGGGAAAAGAGACCCAGTACTTC. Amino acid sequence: CASSGWAGGKETQYF. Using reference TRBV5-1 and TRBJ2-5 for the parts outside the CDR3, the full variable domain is KAGVTQTPRYLIKTRGQQVTLSCSPISGHRSVSWYQQTPGQGLQFLFEYFSETQRNKGNFPGRFSGRQFSNSRSEMNVSTLELGDSALYLCASSGWAGGKETQYFGPGTRLLVL.

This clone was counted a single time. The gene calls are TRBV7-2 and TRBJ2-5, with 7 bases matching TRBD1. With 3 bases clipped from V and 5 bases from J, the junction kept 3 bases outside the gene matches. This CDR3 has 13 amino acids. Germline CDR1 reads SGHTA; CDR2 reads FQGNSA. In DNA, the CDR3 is TGTGCCAGCAGCTTCGACAGGGCGGAGACCCAGTACTTC. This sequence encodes CASSFDRAETQYF.

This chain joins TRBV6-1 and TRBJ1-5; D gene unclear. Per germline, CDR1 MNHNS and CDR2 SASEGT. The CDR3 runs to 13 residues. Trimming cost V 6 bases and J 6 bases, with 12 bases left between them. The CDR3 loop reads CASRDPGSQPQHF. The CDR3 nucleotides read TGTGCCAGCAGGGACCCGGGGAGTCAGCCCCAGCATTTT.

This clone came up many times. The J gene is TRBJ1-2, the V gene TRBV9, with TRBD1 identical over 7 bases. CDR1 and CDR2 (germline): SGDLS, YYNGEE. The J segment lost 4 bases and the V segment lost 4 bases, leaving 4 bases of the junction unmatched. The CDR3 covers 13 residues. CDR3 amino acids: CASSLSGGYGYTF. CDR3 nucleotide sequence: TGTGCCAGCAGCTTATCAGGGGGCTATGGCTACACCTTC.

Written as DNA, the CDR3 is TGCGCCAGCAGCCCCTTCCGACCGAACACTGAAGCTTTCTTT. Translating gives CASSPFRPNTEAFF. V usage is TRBV5-1 and J usage is TRBJ1-1; D unclear. Per the germline V gene, CDR1 is SGHRS and CDR2 is YFSETQ. The ends were cut back, 4 bases at V and 1 base at J, with 11 bases in the middle. The CDR3 totals 14 residues.

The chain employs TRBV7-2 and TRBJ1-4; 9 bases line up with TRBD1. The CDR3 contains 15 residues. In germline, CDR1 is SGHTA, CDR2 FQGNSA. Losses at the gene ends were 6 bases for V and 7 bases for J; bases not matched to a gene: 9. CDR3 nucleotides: TGTGCCAGCAGTTCCACAGGGGGCGTAGGTGAAAAACTGTTTTTT. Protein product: CASSSTGGVGEKLFF.

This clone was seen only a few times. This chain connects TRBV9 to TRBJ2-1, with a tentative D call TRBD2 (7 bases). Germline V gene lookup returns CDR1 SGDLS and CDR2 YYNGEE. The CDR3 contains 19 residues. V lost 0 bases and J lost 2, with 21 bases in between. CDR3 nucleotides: TGTGCCAGCAGCGTAGTTTTCGAGGGGAGGGGGGTCACCTACAATGAGCAGTTCTTC. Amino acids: CASSVVFEGRGVTYNEQFF.

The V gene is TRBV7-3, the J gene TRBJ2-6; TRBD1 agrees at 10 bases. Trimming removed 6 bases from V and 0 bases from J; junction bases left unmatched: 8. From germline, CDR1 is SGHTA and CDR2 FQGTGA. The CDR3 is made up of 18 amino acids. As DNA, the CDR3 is TGTGCCAGCAGTAGGGCGGACAGGGGGTCCTCTGGGGCCAACGTCCTGACTTTC. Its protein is CASSRADRGSSGANVLTF.

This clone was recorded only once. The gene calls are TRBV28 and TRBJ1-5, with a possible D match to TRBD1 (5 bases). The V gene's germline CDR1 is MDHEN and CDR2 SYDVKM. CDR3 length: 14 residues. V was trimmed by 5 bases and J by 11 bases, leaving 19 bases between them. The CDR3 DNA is TGTGCCAGCAGTCCGGGGGGAGCAGGGATGGCCCAGCATTTT. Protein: CASSPGGAGMAQHF.

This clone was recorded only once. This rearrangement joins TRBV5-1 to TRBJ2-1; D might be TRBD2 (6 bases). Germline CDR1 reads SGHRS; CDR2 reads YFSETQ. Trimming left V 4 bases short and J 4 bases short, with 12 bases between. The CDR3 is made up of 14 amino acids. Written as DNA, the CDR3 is TGCGCCAGCAGCCCCGGTAGCGGATACAATGAGCAGTTCTTC. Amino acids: CASSPGSGYNEQFF.

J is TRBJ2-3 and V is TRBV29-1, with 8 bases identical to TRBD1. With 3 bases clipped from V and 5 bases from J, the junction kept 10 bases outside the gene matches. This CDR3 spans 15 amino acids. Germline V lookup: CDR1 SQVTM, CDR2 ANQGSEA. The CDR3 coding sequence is TGCAGCGTTGAGTTAGACAGGGGCCAGGGAGATACGCAGTATTTT. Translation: CSVELDRGQGDTQYF.

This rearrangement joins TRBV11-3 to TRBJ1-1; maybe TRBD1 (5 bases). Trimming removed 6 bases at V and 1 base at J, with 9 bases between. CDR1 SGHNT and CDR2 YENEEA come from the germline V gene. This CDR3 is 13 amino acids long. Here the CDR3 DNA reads TGTGCCAGCAGTCCGGGGGAGAACACTGAAGCTTTCTTT. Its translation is CASSPGENTEAFF.

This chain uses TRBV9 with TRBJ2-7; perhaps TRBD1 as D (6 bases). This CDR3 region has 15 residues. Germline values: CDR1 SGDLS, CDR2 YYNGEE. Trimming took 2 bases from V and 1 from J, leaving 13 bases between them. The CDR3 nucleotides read TGTGCCAGCAGCGTCGGGACAAGCCCATCCTACGAGCAGTACTTC. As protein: CASSVGTSPSYEQYF.

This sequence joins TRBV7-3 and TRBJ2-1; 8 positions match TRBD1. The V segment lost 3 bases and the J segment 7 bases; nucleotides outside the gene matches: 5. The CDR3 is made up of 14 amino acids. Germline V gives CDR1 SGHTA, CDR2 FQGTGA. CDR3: CASSFQGARNEQFF. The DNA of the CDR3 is TGTGCCAGCAGCTTTCAGGGGGCTAGAAATGAGCAGTTCTTC.

The CDR3 here is CASNSKRAGMGETQYF. The CDR3 DNA is TGTGCCAGCAATTCCAAGAGGGCAGGGATGGGAGAGACCCAGTACTTC. The V gene is TRBV5-4, the J gene TRBJ2-5; D might be TRBD1 or TRBD2, each matching 5 bases. V lost 6 bases, J lost 4 bases, and 22 bases lay in between. Germline-derived CDR1 and CDR2 are SGHNT and YYREEE (reference sequence). The CDR3 has 16 amino acids.

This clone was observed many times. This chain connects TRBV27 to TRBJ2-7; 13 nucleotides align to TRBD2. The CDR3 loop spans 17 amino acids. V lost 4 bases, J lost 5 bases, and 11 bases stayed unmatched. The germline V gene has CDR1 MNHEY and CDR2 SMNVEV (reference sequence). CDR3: CASSSSRTSGRFNEQYF. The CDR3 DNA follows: TGTGCCAGCAGTTCCTCAAGGACTAGCGGGAGATTTAACGAGCAGTACTTC.

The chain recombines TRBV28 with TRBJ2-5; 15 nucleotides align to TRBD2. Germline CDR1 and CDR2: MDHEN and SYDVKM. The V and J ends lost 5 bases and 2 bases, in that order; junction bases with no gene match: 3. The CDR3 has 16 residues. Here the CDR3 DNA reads TGTGCCAGCAGTGTCGGACTAGCGGGAGGGCAAGAGACCCAGTACTTC. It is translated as CASSVGLAGGQETQYF.

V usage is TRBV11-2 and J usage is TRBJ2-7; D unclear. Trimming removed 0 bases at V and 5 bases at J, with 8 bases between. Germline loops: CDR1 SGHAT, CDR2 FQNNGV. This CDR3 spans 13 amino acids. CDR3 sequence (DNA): TGTGCCAGCAGCTTAGATAGGCAGGACGAGCAGTACTTC. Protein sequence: CASSLDRQDEQYF.

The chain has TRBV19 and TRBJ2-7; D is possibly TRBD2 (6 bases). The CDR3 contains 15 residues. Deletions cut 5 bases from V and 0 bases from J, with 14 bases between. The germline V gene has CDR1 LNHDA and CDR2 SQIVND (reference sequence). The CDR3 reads CASSVPGTGSYEQYF. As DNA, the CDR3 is TGTGCCAGTAGTGTACCCGGGACTGGCTCCTACGAGCAGTACTTC.

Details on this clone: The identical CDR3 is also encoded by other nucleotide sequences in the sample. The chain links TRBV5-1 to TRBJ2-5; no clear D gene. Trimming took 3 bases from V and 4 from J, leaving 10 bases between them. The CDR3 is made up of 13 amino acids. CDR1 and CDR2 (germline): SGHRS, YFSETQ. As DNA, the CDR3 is TGCGCCAGCAGCTCAGGAGCAGGAGAGACCCAGTACTTC. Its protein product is CASSSGAGETQYF.

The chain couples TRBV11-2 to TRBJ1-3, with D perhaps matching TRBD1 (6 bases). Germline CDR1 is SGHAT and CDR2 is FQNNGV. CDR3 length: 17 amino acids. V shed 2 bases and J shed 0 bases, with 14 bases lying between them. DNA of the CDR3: TGTGCCAGCAGCTTACGCTCCACAGGGAGCTCTGGAAACACCATATATTTT. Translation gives CASSLRSTGSSGNTIYF.

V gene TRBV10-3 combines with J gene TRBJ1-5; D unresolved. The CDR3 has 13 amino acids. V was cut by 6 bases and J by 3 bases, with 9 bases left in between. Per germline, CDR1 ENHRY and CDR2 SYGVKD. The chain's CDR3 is CAISGRYNQPQHF. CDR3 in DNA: TGTGCCATCAGCGGACGGTACAATCAGCCCCAGCATTTT.

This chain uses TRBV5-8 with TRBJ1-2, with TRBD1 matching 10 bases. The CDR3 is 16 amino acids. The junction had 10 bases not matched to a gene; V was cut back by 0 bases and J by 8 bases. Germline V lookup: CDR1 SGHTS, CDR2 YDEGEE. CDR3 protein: CASSLAGTGVKGGYTF. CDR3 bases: TGTGCCAGCAGCTTGGCCGGGACAGGGGTGAAGGGAGGCTACACCTTC.

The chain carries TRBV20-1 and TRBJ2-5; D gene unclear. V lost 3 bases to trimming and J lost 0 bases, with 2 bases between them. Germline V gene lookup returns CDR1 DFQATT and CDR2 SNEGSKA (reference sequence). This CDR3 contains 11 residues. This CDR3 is CSARYQETQYF. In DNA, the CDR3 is TGCAGTGCTAGGTACCAAGAGACCCAGTACTTC.

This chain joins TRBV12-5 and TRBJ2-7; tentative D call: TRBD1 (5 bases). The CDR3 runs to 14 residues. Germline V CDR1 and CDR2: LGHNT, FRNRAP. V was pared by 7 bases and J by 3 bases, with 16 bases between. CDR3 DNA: TGTGCTAGTGTCCTTGTGCAGGGCTTCTACGAGCAGTACTTC. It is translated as CASVLVQGFYEQYF. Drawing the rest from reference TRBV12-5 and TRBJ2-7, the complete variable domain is DARVTQTPRHKVTEMGQEVTMRCQPILGHNTVFWYRQTMMQGLELLAYFRNRAPLDDSGMPKDRFSAEMPDATLATLKIQPSEPRDSAVYFCASVLVQGFYEQYFGPGTRLTVT.

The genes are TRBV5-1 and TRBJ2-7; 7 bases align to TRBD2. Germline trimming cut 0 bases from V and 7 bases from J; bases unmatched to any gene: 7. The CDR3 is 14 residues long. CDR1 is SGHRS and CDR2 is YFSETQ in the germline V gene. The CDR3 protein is CASSLEGRAGEQYF. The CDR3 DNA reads TGCGCCAGCAGCTTGGAGGGGAGGGCCGGTGAGCAGTACTTC.

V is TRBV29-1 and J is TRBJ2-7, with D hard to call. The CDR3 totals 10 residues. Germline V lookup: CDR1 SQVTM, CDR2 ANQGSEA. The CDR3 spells CTPDNSEQYF. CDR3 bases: TGCACCCCCGATAATAGCGAGCAGTACTTC.